A selection of T cell receptor beta chains follows, all from one sample in a study of blood T cell repertoires in COVID-19. Here immunoSEQ multiplex PCR was the method, and the copy in TCRdb shows in-frame clones only, minus some. This table holds roughly 220,000 clones, about nine tenths found once. Sample: peripheral blood. The receptor source for this set is a man of 80 years or more with acute or convalescent COVID-19. CDR3s include the opening cysteine and the closing phenylalanine or tryptophan. A D gene is named only where the DNA matches it firmly. A clone size is listed for some rows: how often the clone was seen (once, few, many), or a class if it is expanded.

v_gene,j_gene,abundance,len,d_gene,CDR3aa,CDR3nt
TRBV4-2,TRBJ2-1,-,16,TRBD2,CASSQLYSGRDNDLFF,TGTGCCAGCAGCCAATTATATAGCGGGAGGGATAATGATTTATTCTTC
TRBV7-2,TRBJ1-1,-,14,TRBD1,CASSPQGGYTEAFF,TGTGCCAGCAGCCCCCAAGGGGGCTACACTGAAGCTTTCTTT
TRBV7-8,TRBJ1-2,-,14,-,CASSLAGRGYGYTF,TGTGCCAGCAGCTTAGCGGGTAGGGGCTATGGCTACACCTTC
TRBV3-1/TRBV3-2,TRBJ2-3,-,16,-,CASSQALAEAADTQYF,TGTGCCAGCAGCCAAGCGTTAGCGGAAGCAGCAGATACGCAGTATTTT
TRBV6-5,TRBJ2-1,-,13,-,CASSYSRVHEQFF,TGTGCCAGCAGTTACTCTCGGGTCCATGAGCAGTTCTTC
TRBV19,TRBJ2-1,-,15,TRBD2,CASTPGRAGDNEQFF,TGTGCCAGTACCCCTGGGCGGGCGGGGGACAATGAGCAGTTCTTC
TRBV7-9,TRBJ1-2,-,15,TRBD1,CASSRVEPGGRGYTF,TGTGCCAGCAGCCGAGTCGAACCAGGGGGCCGGGGCTACACCTTC
TRBV10-3,TRBJ2-2,-,16,TRBD2,CATGLAGGGYTGELFF,TGTGCCACCGGACTAGCGGGAGGGGGGTACACCGGGGAGCTGTTTTTT
TRBV6-6,TRBJ1-4,-,16,-,CASSYSTGRDYEKLFF,TGTGCCAGCAGTTACTCCACCGGGAGGGATTATGAAAAACTGTTTTTT
TRBV21-1,TRBJ2-5,once,17,-,CASSKRLKGLKQETQYF,TGTGCCAGCAGCAAAAGATTAAAGGGACTCAAACAAGAGACCCAGTACTTC
TRBV5-1,TRBJ2-2,-,17,TRBD2,CASSLGAGGPGTGELFF,TGCGCCAGCAGCTTGGGAGCGGGAGGGCCAGGCACCGGGGAGCTGTTTTTT
TRBV3-1/TRBV3-2,TRBJ2-2,few,15,-,CASSQEGLDPGELFF,TGTGCCAGCAGCCAAGAGGGACTGGATCCCGGGGAGCTGTTTTTT
TRBV29-1,TRBJ1-4,-,16,-,CSAEEQGDPTNEKLFF,TGCAGCGCCGAAGAGCAAGGGGATCCCACTAATGAAAAACTGTTTTTT
TRBV6-1,TRBJ1-4,-,15,TRBD1,CASSNLGTGNEKLFF,TGTGCCAGCAGTAACTTAGGGACAGGGAATGAAAAACTGTTTTTT
TRBV29-1,TRBJ2-1,-,14,TRBD2,CSVLAGVLYNEQFF,TGCAGCGTTCTAGCGGGAGTTTTATACAATGAGCAGTTCTTC
TRBV28,TRBJ1-2,-,15,TRBD1,CASSLSQGGNYGYTF,TGTGCCAGCAGTTTATCCCAGGGGGGAAACTATGGCTACACCTTC
TRBV11-3,TRBJ2-3,-,15,TRBD2,CASSLGGRAADTQYF,TGTGCCAGCAGCTTAGGCGGGAGGGCCGCAGATACGCAGTATTTT
TRBV30,TRBJ1-3,-,15,-,CAWSTLVGAGNTIYF,TGTGCCTGGAGTACTTTAGTAGGAGCTGGAAACACCATATATTTT
TRBV7-2,TRBJ2-1,-,17,TRBD1,CASSIAGTGGTYNEQFF,TGTGCCAGCAGCATAGCCGGGACAGGGGGAACCTACAATGAGCAGTTCTTC
TRBV18,TRBJ2-1,-,12,-,CASSRGVAVVFF,TGTGCCAGCTCACGCGGGGTAGCTGTGGTGTTCTTC
TRBV10-3,TRBJ1-2,-,15,-,CAISGRDSKNYGHTF,TGTGCCATCAGTGGACGGGACTCCAAGAACTATGGCCACACCTTC
TRBV7-2,TRBJ2-7,-,13,TRBD1,CASSPDRAREQYF,TGTGCCAGCAGCCCGGACAGGGCGCGCGAGCAGTACTTC
TRBV23-1,TRBJ1-2,-,16,TRBD1,CASSQGTGTLNYGYTF,TGCGCCAGCAGTCAAGGGACAGGGACCCTTAACTATGGCTACACCTTC
TRBV3-1/TRBV3-2,TRBJ1-2,few,12,-,CASSLTGGGYTF,TGTGCCAGCAGCCTCACGGGGGGAGGCTACACCTTC
TRBV18,TRBJ1-4,few,13,TRBD1,CASSRGANEKLFF,TGTGCCAGCTCCAGGGGGGCCAATGAAAAACTGTTTTTT
TRBV20-1,TRBJ2-3,-,17,TRBD2,CSASSGRILRSTDTQYF,TGCAGTGCTAGTAGCGGGAGGATACTCCGTAGCACAGATACGCAGTATTTT
TRBV19,TRBJ2-3,-,14,TRBD2,CASSSGRDWDTQYF,TGTGCCAGTAGCAGCGGGAGGGACTGGGATACGCAGTATTTT
TRBV19,TRBJ2-1,-,15,TRBD2,CASSFGTSGRNEQFF,TGTGCCAGTAGTTTCGGGACTAGCGGGAGAAATGAGCAGTTCTTC
TRBV10-3,TRBJ1-1,-,12,-,CAISDVNTEAFF,TGTGCCATCAGTGACGTGAACACTGAAGCTTTCTTT
TRBV9,TRBJ1-5,-,14,-,CASSVGDRGQPQHF,TGTGCCAGCAGCGTAGGTGATCGGGGTCAGCCCCAGCATTTT